The rows below give T cell receptor beta chains drawn from one sample of a study of blood T cell repertoires in COVID-19. The assay was immunoSEQ multiplex PCR, and TCRdb's table has in-frame clones only and misses some. The sample shows fewer than 250,000 clones, about nine tenths of them seen only once. Input material: PBMCs or T cells enriched from blood (not recorded which). These receptors were collected from a man between 50 and 59 years old who had been exposed to COVID-19. Both conserved end residues are part of each CDR3. A D gene is named only where the DNA matches it firmly. Size is omitted from some rows. Given values are once, few, many or a class for expanded clones.

d_call: NA
clone_size: NA
v_call: TRBV4-1
j_call: TRBJ1-4
cdr3_nt: TGCGCCAGCAGCCAAGGAGGGATTGAAAAACTGTTTTTT
cdr3_aa: CASSQGGIEKLFF

d_call: NA
clone_size: NA
v_call: TRBV4-1
j_call: TRBJ1-3
cdr3_nt: TGCGCCAGCAGCCAAGGAACGGTGGCTGGAAACACCATATATTTT
cdr3_aa: CASSQGTVAGNTIYF

d_call: NA
clone_size: NA
v_call: TRBV2
j_call: TRBJ1-2
cdr3_nt: TGTGCCAGCAGTGAAGACAGAAGTAACTATGGCTACACCTTC
cdr3_aa: CASSEDRSNYGYTF

d_call: NA
clone_size: NA
v_call: TRBV5-1
j_call: TRBJ2-7
cdr3_nt: TGCGCCAGCAGCTTCCACTACGAGCAGTACTTC
cdr3_aa: CASSFHYEQYF

d_call: TRBD1
clone_size: NA
v_call: TRBV5-4
j_call: TRBJ1-4
cdr3_nt: TGTGCCAGCAGCCCTAATACCGGGACAGCAACTAATGAAAAACTGTTTTTT
cdr3_aa: CASSPNTGTATNEKLFF

d_call: NA
clone_size: NA
v_call: TRBV2
j_call: TRBJ1-5
cdr3_nt: TGTGCCAGCAAGGACTCAAATAGCAATCAGCCCCAGCATTTT
cdr3_aa: CASKDSNSNQPQHF

d_call: NA
clone_size: NA
v_call: TRBV28
j_call: TRBJ1-4
cdr3_nt: TGTGCCAGCAGTTTCCAAGCAGGGTATAATGAAAAACTGTTTTTT
cdr3_aa: CASSFQAGYNEKLFF

d_call: NA
clone_size: once
v_call: TRBV28
j_call: TRBJ1-1
cdr3_nt: TGTGCCAGCAGGTCGTGGTGGGCCGACACTGAAGCTTTCTTT
cdr3_aa: CASRSWWADTEAFF

d_call: NA
clone_size: NA
v_call: TRBV11-3
j_call: TRBJ2-3
cdr3_nt: TGTGCCAGCAGCTCACGTAGAGTCACAGATACGCAGTATTTT
cdr3_aa: CASSSRRVTDTQYF

d_call: NA
clone_size: NA
v_call: TRBV10-3
j_call: TRBJ1-1
cdr3_nt: TGTGCCATCAGTGAGACAGGGCTCGACACTGAAGCTTTCTTT
cdr3_aa: CAISETGLDTEAFF

d_call: NA
clone_size: NA
v_call: TRBV5-1
j_call: TRBJ1-3
cdr3_nt: TGCGCCAGCAGCTTGGGGACTGATCCTGGAAACACCATATATTTT
cdr3_aa: CASSLGTDPGNTIYF

d_call: TRBD1
clone_size: NA
v_call: TRBV5-1
j_call: TRBJ2-5
cdr3_nt: TGCGCCAGCAGCCACCCGGGACAGGGCCAAGAGACCCAGTACTTC
cdr3_aa: CASSHPGQGQETQYF

d_call: TRBD1
clone_size: NA
v_call: TRBV5-1
j_call: TRBJ1-3
cdr3_nt: TGCGCCAGCAGCTTAAACAGGGGGCTAGACGGAAACACCATATATTTT
cdr3_aa: CASSLNRGLDGNTIYF

d_call: TRBD2
clone_size: NA
v_call: TRBV27
j_call: TRBJ2-5
cdr3_nt: TGTGCCAGCAGTCGACGGGAGGGCAGGGAGACCCAGTACTTC
cdr3_aa: CASSRREGRETQYF

d_call: NA
clone_size: NA
v_call: TRBV4-2
j_call: TRBJ1-1
cdr3_nt: TGTGCCAGCAGCCAAGATCTTAGCAGGGGCGACACTGAAGCTTTCTTT
cdr3_aa: CASSQDLSRGDTEAFF

d_call: TRBD2
clone_size: NA
v_call: TRBV19
j_call: TRBJ2-1
cdr3_nt: TGTGCCAGTAGTACCCCCCGTAGCGGGAGTGTCTATGAGCAGTTCTTC
cdr3_aa: CASSTPRSGSVYEQFF

d_call: NA
clone_size: NA
v_call: TRBV7-9
j_call: TRBJ2-5
cdr3_nt: TGTGCCAGCAAACTTCAAGAGACCCAGTACTTC
cdr3_aa: CASKLQETQYF

d_call: NA
clone_size: NA
v_call: TRBV30
j_call: TRBJ2-1
cdr3_nt: TGTGCCTGGGGGCGGGGGCAGTTCTTC
cdr3_aa: CAWGRGQFF

d_call: NA
clone_size: NA
v_call: TRBV5-6
j_call: TRBJ2-4
cdr3_nt: TGTGCCAGCAGCCAAGTAGCGGTTATGCTGGCCAAAAACATTCAGTACTTC
cdr3_aa: CASSQVAVMLAKNIQYF

d_call: NA
clone_size: NA
v_call: TRBV2
j_call: TRBJ1-5
cdr3_nt: TGTGCCAGCAATGCGGAGCCGTCACGACAGCCCCAGCATTTT
cdr3_aa: CASNAEPSRQPQHF

d_call: TRBD1
clone_size: NA
v_call: TRBV29-1
j_call: TRBJ1-1
cdr3_nt: TGCAGCGTTGAAGGTCTACAGGGGGCAAGCACTGAAGCTTTCTTT
cdr3_aa: CSVEGLQGASTEAFF

d_call: NA
clone_size: NA
v_call: TRBV28
j_call: TRBJ1-1
cdr3_nt: TGTGCCAGTAACACGTGGACTGAAGCTTTCTTT
cdr3_aa: CASNTWTEAFF

d_call: NA
clone_size: once
v_call: TRBV3-1/TRBV3-2
j_call: TRBJ2-3
cdr3_nt: TGTGCCAGCAGCACGGACTACTCGGGCACAGATACGCAGTATTTT
cdr3_aa: CASSTDYSGTDTQYF

d_call: TRBD1
clone_size: NA
v_call: TRBV10-3
j_call: TRBJ1-5
cdr3_nt: TGTGCCATCAGTGGGGGGACAGGGGGCGAGGATCAGCCCCAGCATTTT
cdr3_aa: CAISGGTGGEDQPQHF

d_call: TRBD1
clone_size: few
v_call: TRBV15
j_call: TRBJ1-2
cdr3_nt: TGTGCCACCAGCAGGGACAGGTCTGGCTACACCTTC
cdr3_aa: CATSRDRSGYTF

d_call: NA
clone_size: NA
v_call: TRBV11-2
j_call: TRBJ1-4
cdr3_nt: TGTGCCAGCAGTCTCTCGCGGGGGCTGTTTTTT
cdr3_aa: CASSLSRGLFF

d_call: NA
clone_size: NA
v_call: TRBV6-2/TRBV6-3
j_call: TRBJ1-1
cdr3_nt: TGTGCCAGCAGTTTAGCGTCATTCCGTACGAACACTGAAGCTTTCTTT
cdr3_aa: CASSLASFRTNTEAFF

d_call: TRBD1
clone_size: NA
v_call: TRBV5-4
j_call: TRBJ2-4
cdr3_nt: TGTGCCAGCAGCTTGACCCCTTCGGGACAGGGCGACATTCAGTACTTC
cdr3_aa: CASSLTPSGQGDIQYF

d_call: NA
clone_size: NA
v_call: TRBV4-1
j_call: TRBJ2-1
cdr3_nt: TGCGCCAGCAGCACAGGCTCTGACAATGAGCAGTTCTTC
cdr3_aa: CASSTGSDNEQFF

d_call: NA
clone_size: NA
v_call: TRBV30
j_call: TRBJ1-3
cdr3_nt: TGTGCCTGGAGTGTAGTTCGGGGGGCAAAAGGAAACACCATATATTTT
cdr3_aa: CAWSVVRGAKGNTIYF

d_call: NA
clone_size: once
v_call: TRBV11-3
j_call: TRBJ1-1
cdr3_nt: TGTGCCAGCAGCTTAGAGCACAGGGTAAGAGACACTGAAGCTTTCTTT
cdr3_aa: CASSLEHRVRDTEAFF

d_call: NA
clone_size: NA
v_call: TRBV10-1
j_call: TRBJ2-1
cdr3_nt: TGCGCCAGCAGTCCGACACGTACCTACAATGAGCAGTTCTTC
cdr3_aa: CASSPTRTYNEQFF

d_call: TRBD2
clone_size: NA
v_call: TRBV7-8
j_call: TRBJ2-1
cdr3_nt: TGTGCCAGCAGCTCATCCTATAGCGGGAGGGCCATAAGATACAATGAGCAGTTCTTC
cdr3_aa: CASSSSYSGRAIRYNEQFF